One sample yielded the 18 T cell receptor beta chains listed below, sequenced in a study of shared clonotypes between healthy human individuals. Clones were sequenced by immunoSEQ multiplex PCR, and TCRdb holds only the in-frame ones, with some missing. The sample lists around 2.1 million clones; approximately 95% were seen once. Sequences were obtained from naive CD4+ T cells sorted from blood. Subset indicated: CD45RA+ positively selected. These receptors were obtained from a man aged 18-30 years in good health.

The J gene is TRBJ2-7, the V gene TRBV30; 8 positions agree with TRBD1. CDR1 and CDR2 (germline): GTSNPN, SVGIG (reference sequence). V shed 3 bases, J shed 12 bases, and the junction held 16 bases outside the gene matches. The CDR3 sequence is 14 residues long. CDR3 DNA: TGTGCCTGGAGAGAAACAGGGGGGTTAGGGAGTCCGTACTTC. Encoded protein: CAWRETGGLGSPYF.

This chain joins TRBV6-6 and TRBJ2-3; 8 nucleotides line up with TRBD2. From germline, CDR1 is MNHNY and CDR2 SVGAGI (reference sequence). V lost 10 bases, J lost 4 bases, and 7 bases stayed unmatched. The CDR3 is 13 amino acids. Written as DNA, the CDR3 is TGTGCCACCAGGAGCGGGGGCTCAGATACGCAGTATTTT. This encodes CATRSGGSDTQYF.

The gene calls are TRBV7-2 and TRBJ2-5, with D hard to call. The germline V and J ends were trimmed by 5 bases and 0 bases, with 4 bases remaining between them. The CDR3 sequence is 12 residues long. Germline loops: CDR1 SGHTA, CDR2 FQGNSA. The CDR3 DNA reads TGTGCCAGCAGCCCGCACCAAGAGACCCAGTACTTC. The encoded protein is CASSPHQETQYF.

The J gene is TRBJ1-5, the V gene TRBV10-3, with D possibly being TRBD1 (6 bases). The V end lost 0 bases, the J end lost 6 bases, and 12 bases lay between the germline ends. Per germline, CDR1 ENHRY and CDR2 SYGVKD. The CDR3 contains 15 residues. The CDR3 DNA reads TGTGCCATCAGTGAGTCCAAGGGGGTCGGTCAGCCCCAGCATTTT. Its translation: CAISESKGVGQPQHF.

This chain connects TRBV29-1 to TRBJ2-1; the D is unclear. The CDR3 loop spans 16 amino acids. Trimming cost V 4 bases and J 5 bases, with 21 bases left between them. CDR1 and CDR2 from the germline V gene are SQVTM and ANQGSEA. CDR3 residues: CSVGGLRDFLDNEQFF. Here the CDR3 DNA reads TGCAGCGTTGGAGGTTTAAGAGACTTCTTAGACAATGAGCAGTTCTTC.

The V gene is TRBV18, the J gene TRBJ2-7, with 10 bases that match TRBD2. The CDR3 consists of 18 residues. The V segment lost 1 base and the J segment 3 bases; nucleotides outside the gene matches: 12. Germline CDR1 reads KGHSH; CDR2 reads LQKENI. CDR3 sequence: CASSPQASGSGFYYEQYF. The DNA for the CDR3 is TGTGCCAGCTCACCACAAGCTAGCGGGAGTGGGTTTTACTACGAGCAGTACTTC.

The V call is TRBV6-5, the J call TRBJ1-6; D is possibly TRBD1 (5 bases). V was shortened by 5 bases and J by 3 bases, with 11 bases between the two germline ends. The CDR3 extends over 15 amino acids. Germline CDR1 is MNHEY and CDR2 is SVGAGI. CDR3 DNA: TGTGCCAGCAGTAGCCGGGGACGCTATAATTCACCCCTCCACTTT. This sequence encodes CASSSRGRYNSPLHF.

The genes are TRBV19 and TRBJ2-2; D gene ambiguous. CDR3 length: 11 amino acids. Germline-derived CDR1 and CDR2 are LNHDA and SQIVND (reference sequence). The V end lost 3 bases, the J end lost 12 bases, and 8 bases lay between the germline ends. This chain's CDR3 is CASSISGKLFF. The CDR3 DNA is TGTGCCAGTAGTATCTCCGGAAAGCTGTTTTTT.

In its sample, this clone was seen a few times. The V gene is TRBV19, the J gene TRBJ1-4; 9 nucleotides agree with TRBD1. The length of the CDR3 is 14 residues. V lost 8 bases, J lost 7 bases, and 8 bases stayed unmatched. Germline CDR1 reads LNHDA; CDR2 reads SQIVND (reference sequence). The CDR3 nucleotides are TGTGCCAGTGGGCCGGGACAGGGAGGTGAAAAACTGTTTTTT. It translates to CASGPGQGGEKLFF.

The CDR3 reads CASSVGDRGTGELFF. The CDR3 coding sequence is TGTGCCAGCAGCGTAGGGGACAGGGGCACCGGGGAGCTGTTTTTT. This rearrangement joins TRBV11-2 to TRBJ2-2; 10 nucleotides line up with TRBD1. V dropped 5 bases and J dropped 4; count of bases not matched to a gene: 4. Germline-derived CDR1 and CDR2 are SGHAT and FQNNGV. The CDR3 has 15 amino acids.

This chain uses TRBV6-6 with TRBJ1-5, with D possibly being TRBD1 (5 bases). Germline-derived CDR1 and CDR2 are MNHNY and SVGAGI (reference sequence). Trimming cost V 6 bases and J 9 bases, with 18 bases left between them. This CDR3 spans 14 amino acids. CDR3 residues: CASSGLGVSGPQHF. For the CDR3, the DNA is TGTGCCAGCAGCGGGTTAGGGGTGTCGGGGCCCCAGCATTTT.

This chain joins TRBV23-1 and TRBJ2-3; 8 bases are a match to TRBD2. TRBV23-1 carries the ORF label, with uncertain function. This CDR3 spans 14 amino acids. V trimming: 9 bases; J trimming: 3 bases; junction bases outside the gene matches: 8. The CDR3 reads CARRSGSRTDTQYF. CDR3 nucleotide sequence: TGCGCCAGAAGAAGCGGGAGTCGTACAGATACGCAGTATTTT.

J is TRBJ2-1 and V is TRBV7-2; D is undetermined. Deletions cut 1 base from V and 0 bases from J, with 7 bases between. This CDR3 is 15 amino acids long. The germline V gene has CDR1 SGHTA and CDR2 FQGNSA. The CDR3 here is CASSLGLGSYNEQFF. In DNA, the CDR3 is TGTGCCAGCAGCTTAGGCCTAGGCTCCTACAATGAGCAGTTCTTC.

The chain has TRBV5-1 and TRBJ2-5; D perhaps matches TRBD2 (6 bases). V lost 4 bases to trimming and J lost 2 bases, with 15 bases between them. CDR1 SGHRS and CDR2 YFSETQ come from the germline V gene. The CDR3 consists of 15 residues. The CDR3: CASSPQATSQETQYF. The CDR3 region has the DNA TGCGCCAGCAGCCCTCAAGCGACTAGTCAAGAGACCCAGTACTTC.

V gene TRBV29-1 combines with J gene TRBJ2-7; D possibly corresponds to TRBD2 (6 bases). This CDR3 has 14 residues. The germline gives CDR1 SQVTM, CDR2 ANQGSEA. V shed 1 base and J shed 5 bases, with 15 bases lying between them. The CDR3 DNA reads TGCAGCGTTGAAGTCTCTCGGAGGGGCAACGAGCAGTACTTC. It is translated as CSVEVSRRGNEQYF.

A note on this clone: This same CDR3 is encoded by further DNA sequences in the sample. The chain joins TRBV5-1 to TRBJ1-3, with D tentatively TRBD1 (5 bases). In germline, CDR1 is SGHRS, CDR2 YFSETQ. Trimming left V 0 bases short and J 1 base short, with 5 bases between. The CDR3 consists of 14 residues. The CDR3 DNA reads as TGCGCCAGCAGCTTGGGGGGGTCTGGAAACACCATATATTTT. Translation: CASSLGGSGNTIYF.

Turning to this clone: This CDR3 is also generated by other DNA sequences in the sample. The CDR3 DNA follows: TGCGCCAGCAGCTTGGAGGCAGGGGGCCCCTACGAGCAGTACTTC. Its translation is CASSLEAGGPYEQYF. The rearrangement joins TRBV5-1 to TRBJ2-7; the match to TRBD1 covers 8 bases. The CDR3 runs 15 residues. Germline V gene data show CDR1 as SGHRS and CDR2 as YFSETQ. The V and J ends lost 0 bases and 2 bases, in that order; junction bases with no gene match: 4.

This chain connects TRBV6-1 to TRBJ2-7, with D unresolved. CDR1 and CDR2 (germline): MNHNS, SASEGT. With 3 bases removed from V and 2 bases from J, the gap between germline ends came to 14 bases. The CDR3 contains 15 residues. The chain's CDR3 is CASSDRALAAYEQYF. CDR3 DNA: TGTGCCAGCAGTGACCGGGCCCTGGCGGCCTACGAGCAGTACTTC.